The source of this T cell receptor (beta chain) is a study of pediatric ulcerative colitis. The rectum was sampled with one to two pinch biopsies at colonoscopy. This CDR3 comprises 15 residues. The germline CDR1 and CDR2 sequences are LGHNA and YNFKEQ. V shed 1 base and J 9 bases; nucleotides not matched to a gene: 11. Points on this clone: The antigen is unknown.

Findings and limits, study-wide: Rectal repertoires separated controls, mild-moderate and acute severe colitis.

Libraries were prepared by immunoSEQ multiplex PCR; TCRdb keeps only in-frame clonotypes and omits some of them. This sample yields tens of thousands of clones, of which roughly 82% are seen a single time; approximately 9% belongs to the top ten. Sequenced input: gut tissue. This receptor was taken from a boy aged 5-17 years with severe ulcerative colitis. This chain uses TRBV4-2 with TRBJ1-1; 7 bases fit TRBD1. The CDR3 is CASSQAMNDRAQAFF. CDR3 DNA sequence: TGTGCCAGCAGCCAAGCGATGAACGACAGGGCTCAAGCTTTCTTT.